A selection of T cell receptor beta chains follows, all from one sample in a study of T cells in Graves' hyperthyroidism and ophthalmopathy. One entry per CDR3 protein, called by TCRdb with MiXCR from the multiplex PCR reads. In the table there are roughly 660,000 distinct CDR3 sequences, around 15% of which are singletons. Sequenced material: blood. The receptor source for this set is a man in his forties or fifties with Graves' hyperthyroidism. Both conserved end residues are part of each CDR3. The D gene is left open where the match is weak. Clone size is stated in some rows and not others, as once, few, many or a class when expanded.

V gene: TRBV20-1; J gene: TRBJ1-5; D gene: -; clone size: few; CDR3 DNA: TGCAGTGTTGGGGGGCGGGGCGCGGGCTTACGCCATTATAGTAATCAGCCCCAGCATTTT; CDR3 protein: CSVGGRGAGLRHYSNQPQHF
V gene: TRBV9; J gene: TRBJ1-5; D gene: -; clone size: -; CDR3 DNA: TGTGCCAGCAGCGTAGATGGGGGAAGCAATCAGCCCCAGCATTTT; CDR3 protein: CASSVDGGSNQPQHF
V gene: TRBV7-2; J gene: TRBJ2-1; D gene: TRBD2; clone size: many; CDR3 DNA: TGTGCCAGCAGCTTAATCAGGCTAGCGGGAGCTGAGCAGTTCTTC; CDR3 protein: CASSLIRLAGAEQFF
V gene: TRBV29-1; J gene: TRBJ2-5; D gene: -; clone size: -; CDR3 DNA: TGCAGCGTTGAAGATCTGGCTAGCTACGGGCGTGAGACCCAGTACTTC; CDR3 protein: CSVEDLASYGRETQYF
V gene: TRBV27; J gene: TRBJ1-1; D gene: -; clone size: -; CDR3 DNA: TGTGCCAGCAGTTTTTTAGGGGCAGTAGCTTTCTTT; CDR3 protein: CASSFLGAVAFF
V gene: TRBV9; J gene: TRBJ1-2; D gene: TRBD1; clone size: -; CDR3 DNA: TGTGCCAGCAGCCCGGGACAGGGTAGTACCTATGGCTACACCTTC; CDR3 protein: CASSPGQGSTYGYTF
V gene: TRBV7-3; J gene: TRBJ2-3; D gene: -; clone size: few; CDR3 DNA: TGTGCCAGCAGCTTAAACCCTTCTAGCACAGATACGCAGTATTTT; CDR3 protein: CASSLNPSSTDTQYF
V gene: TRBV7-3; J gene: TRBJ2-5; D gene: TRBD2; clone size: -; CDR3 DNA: TGTGCCAGCAGCCGTAGCGGGGGGGCCGCGGAGACCCAGTACTTC; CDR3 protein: CASSRSGGAAETQYF
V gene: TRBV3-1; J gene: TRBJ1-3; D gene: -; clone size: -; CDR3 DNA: TGTGCCAGCAGAAAAGCTCGTCGGGACTCTGGAAACACCATATATTTT; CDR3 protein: CASRKARRDSGNTIYF
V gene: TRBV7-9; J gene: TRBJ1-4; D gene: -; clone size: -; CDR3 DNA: TGTGCCAGCAGCTCAACGCGGGTGGGGTCACATGAAAAACTGTTTTTT; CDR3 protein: CASSSTRVGSHEKLFF
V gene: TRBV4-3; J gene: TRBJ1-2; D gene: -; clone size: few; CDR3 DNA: TGCGCCAGCAGCCAAGACCCGACAGCCAGCTACTATGGCTACACCTTC; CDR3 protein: CASSQDPTASYYGYTF
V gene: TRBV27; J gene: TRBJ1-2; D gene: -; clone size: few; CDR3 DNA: TGTGCCAGCAGGGGGGGGAGGGGTGGCTATGGCTACACCTTC; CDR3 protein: CASRGGRGGYGYTF
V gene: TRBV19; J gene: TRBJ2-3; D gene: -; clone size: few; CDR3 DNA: TGTGCCAGTAGTATTGACCGTCGCACAGATACGCAGTATTTT; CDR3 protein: CASSIDRRTDTQYF
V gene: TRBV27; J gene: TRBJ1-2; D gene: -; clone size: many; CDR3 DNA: TGTGCCAGCAGGATGGGTCCTAACTATGGCTACACCTTC; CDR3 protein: CASRMGPNYGYTF
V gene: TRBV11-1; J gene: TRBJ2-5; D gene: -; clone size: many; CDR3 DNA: TGTGCCAGCAGCGGCGGACTCTCAGAGACCCAGTACTTC; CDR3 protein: CASSGGLSETQYF
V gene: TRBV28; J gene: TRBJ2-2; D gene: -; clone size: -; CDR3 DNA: TGTGCCAGCAGTTTCCCCCTCGGGGGGCGAGACACCGGGGAGCTGTTTTTT; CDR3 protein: CASSFPLGGRDTGELFF
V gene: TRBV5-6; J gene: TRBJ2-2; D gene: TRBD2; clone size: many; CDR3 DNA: TGTGCCAGCAGCTTAGAAGAGCGGGGAGTCACCGGGGAGCTGTTTTTT; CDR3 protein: CASSLEERGVTGELFF
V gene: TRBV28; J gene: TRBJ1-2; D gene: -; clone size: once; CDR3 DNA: TGTGCCAGCAGTTTGACTGGGTTTAGCTATGGCTACACCTTC; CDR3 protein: CASSLTGFSYGYTF
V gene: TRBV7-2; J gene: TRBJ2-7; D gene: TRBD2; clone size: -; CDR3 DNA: TGTGCCAGCAGCACTGGGACTAGCGGGAATTCCGAGCAGTACTTC; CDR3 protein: CASSTGTSGNSEQYF
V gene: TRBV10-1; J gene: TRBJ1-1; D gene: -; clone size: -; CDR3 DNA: TGCGCCAGCAGTGATGAGAGGGAAGTTAGGACTGAAGCTTTCTTT; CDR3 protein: CASSDEREVRTEAFF
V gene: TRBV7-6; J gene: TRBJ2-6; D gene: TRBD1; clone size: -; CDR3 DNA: TGTGCCAGCAGCCCCCGGACAGGGGGGGTGTCTGGGGCCAACGTCCTGACTTTC; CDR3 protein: CASSPRTGGVSGANVLTF
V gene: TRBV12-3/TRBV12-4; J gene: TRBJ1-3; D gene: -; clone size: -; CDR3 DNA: TGTGCCAGCAGAGGGAACACCATATATTTT; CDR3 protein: CASRGNTIYF
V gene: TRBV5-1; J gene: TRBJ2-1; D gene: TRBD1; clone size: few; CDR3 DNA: TGCGCCAGCACCCTTTCGGGGCAGGGGGATTACAATGAGCAGTTCTTC; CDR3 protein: CASTLSGQGDYNEQFF
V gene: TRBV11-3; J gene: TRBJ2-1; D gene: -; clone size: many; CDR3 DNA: TGTGCCAGCAGCTTAGGTTGGGGAGGGGGTGATGAGCAGTTCTTC; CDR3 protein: CASSLGWGGGDEQFF
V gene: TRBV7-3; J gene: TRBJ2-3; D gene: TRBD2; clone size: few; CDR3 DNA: TGTGCCAGCAGCTTAGCGGGAGCCTTCACAGATACGCAGTATTTT; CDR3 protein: CASSLAGAFTDTQYF
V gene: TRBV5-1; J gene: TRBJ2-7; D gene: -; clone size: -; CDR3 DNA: TGCGCCAGCAGCTTGTCTGGGACCAAGTTATACGAGCAGTACTTC; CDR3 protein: CASSLSGTKLYEQYF
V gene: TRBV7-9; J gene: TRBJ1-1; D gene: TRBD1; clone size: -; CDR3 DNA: TGTGCCAGCAGAGGTTCAGGGGGTTCGGGGAACACTGAAGCTTTCTTT; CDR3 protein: CASRGSGGSGNTEAFF
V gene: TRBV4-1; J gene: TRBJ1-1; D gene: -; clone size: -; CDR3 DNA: TGCGCCAGCAACCTCGCCATCACGGGCACTGAAGCTTTCTTT; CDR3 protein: CASNLAITGTEAFF
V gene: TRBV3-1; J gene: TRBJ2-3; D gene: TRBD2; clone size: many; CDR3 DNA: TGTGCCAGCAGCCAAGAACTAGCGGGACCCACAGATACGCAGTATTTT; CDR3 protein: CASSQELAGPTDTQYF
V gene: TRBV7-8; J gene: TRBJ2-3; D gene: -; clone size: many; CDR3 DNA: TGTGCCAGCAGCTCCCGGGACCAAAGCACAGATACGCAGTATTTT; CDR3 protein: CASSSRDQSTDTQYF
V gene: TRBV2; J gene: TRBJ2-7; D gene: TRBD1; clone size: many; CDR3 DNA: TGTGCCAGCAGGGGATTTCAGGGGGCCTACGAGCAGTACTTC; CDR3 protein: CASRGFQGAYEQYF
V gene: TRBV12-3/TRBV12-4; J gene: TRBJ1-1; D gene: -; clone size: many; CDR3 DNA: TGTGCCAGCAGTTTAAAGCTAAACACTGAAGCTTTCTTT; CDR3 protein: CASSLKLNTEAFF
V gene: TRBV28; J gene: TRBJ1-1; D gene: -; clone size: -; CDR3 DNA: TGTGCCAGCAGTTTACCTGGGACCACTGAAGCTTTCTTT; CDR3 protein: CASSLPGTTEAFF
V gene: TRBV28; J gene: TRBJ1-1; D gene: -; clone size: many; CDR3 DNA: TGTGCCAGCAGCCCCGTCGGTAGACCAGAAGCTTTCTTT; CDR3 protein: CASSPVGRPEAFF
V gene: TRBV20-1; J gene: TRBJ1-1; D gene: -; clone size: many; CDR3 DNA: TGCAGTGCTAGAGAAGGGAGGGCAGGGACCACTGAAGCTTTCTTT; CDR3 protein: CSAREGRAGTTEAFF
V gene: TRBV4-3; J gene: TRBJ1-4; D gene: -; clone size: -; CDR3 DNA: TGCGCCAGCAGCCCGACCGTGACAACTAATGAAAAACTGTTTTTT; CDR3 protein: CASSPTVTTNEKLFF
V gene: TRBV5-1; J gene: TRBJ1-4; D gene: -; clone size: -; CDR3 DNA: TGCGCCAGCAGCCAGGACACCTATAATGAAAAACTGTTTTTT; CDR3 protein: CASSQDTYNEKLFF
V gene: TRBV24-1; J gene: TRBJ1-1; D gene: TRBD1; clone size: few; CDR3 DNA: TGTGCCACCAGTGATACCCGACAGGGAACCACTGAAGCTTTCTTT; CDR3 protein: CATSDTRQGTTEAFF
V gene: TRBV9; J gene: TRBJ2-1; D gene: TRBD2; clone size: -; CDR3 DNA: TGTGCCAGCAGCTCTGGGGCTAGCGGGAGCTATGAGCAGTTCTTC; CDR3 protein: CASSSGASGSYEQFF
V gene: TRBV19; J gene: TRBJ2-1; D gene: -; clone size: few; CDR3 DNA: TGTGCCAGTAGTATAGACACAGTAAGCTCCTACAATGAGCAGTTCTTC; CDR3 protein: CASSIDTVSSYNEQFF
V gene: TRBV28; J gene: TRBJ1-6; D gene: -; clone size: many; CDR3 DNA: TGTGCCAGCGGAGTGGCGGTCTATAATTCACCCCTCCACTTT; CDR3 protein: CASGVAVYNSPLHF
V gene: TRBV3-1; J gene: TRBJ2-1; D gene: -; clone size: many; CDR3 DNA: TGTGCCAGCAGCCAAGATCGCCAGCACAACTACAATGAGCAGTTCTTC; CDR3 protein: CASSQDRQHNYNEQFF
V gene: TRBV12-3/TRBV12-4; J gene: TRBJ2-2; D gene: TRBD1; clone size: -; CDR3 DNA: TGTGCCAGCATCAACAGGGGTTACGGGGAGCTGTTTTTT; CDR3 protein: CASINRGYGELFF
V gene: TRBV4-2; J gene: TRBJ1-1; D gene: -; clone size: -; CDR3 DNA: TGTGCCAGCAGCCCCCAGGGGAGGATCACTGAAGCTTTCTTT; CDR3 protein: CASSPQGRITEAFF
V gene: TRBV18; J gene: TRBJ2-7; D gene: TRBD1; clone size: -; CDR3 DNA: TGTGCCGGCTCAGGACAGGGGATCTCCTACGAGCAGTACTTC; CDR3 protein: CAGSGQGISYEQYF
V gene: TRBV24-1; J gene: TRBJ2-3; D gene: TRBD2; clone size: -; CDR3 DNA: TGTGCCGCCCAAAGGGCTAGCGGGTCCGATACGCAGTATTTT; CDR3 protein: CAAQRASGSDTQYF
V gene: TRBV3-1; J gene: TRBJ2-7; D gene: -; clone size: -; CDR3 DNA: TGTGCCAGCAGGCAACAGGGCGCAAGCTCCTACGAGCAGTACTTC; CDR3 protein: CASRQQGASSYEQYF